The clone carrying this TCR beta chain was detected only a few times. As handled by the study authors: Reference gene primer amplification in the assay estimated nucleated cell counts. Profiling relied on immunoSEQ multiplex PCR, and the TCRdb table lists in-frame clones only, not all of them. From that table come the V and J calls and clone size; the DNA was used to work out D and trimming. Of roughly 190,000 clones in the sample, 85% to 90% were seen once. The sample is drawn from a study of blood T cell repertoires in COVID-19. For the study at large: Specimens from acute and convalescent COVID-19 originated in the United States, Italy and Spain. T cells, B-cell-depleted T cells, or PBMCs provided the cDNA or gDNA that served as material.

CDR3 length: 15 amino acids. The receptor was derived from a woman aged 60-75 years with acute or convalescent COVID-19. Specimen: peripheral blood. The rearrangement joins TRBV12-2 to TRBJ1-2. TRBV12-2 is deemed a pseudogene. DNA for the CDR3: TGTGCAAGTCGCCCCCGGGACGGGGGGTGTGGTGGCTACACCTTC. Its protein product is CASRPRDGGCGGYTF.